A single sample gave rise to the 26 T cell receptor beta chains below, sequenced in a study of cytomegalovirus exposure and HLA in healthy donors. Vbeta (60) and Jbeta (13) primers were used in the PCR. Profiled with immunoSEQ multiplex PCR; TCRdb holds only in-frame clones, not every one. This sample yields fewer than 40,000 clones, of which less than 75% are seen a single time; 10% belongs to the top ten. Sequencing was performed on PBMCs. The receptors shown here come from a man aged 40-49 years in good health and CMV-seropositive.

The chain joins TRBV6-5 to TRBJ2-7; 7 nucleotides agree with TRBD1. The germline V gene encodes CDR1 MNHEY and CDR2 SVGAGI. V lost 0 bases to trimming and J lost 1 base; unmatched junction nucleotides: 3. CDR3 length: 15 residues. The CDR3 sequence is CASSYSVTGSYEQYF. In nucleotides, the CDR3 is TGTGCCAGCAGTTACTCCGTGACAGGGTCCTACGAGCAGTACTTC.

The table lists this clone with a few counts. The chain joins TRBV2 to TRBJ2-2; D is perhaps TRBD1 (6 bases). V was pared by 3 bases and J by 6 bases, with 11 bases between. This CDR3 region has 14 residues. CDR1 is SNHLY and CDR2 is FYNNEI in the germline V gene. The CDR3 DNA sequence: TGTGCCAGCAGTGACAGGGGTGGTTCCGGGGAGCTGTTTTTT. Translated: CASSDRGGSGELFF.

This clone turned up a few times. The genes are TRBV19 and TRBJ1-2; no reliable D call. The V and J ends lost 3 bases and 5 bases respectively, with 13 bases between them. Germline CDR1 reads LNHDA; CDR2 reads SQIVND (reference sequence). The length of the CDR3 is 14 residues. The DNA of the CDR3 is TGTGCCAGTAGTATCGCGGGAATCTCGTATGGCTACACCTTC. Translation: CASSIAGISYGYTF. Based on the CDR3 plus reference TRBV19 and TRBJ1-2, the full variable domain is DGGITQSPKYLFRKEGQNVTLSCEQNLNHDAMYWYRQDPGQGLRLIYYSQIVNDFQKGDIAEGYSVSREKKESFPLTVTSAQKNPTAFYLCASSIAGISYGYTFGSGTRLTVV.

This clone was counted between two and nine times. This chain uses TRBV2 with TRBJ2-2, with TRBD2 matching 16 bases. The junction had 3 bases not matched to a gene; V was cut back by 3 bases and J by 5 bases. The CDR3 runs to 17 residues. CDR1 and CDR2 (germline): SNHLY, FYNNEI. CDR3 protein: CASSDWGLAGGTGELFF. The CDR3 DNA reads TGTGCCAGCAGTGATTGGGGACTAGCGGGGGGGACCGGGGAGCTGTTTTTT. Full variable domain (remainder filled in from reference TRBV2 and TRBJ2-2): EPEVTQTPSHQVTQMGQEVILRCVPISNHLYFYWYRQILGQKVEFLVSFYNNEISEKSEIFDDQFSVERPDGSNFTLKIRSTKLEDSAMYFCASSDWGLAGGTGELFFGEGSRLTVL.

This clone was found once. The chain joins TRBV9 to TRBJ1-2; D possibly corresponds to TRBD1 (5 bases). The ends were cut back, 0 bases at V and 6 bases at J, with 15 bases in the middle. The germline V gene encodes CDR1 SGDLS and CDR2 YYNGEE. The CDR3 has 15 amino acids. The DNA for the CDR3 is TGTGCCAGCAGCGTAGCAACGGGGGGGAGAGATGGCTACACCTTC. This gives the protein CASSVATGGRDGYTF. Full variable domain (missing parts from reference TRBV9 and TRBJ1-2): DSGVTQTPKHLITATGQRVTLRCSPRSGDLSVYWYQQSLDQGLQFLIQYYNGEERAKGNILERFSAQQFPDLHSELNLSSLELGDSALYFCASSVATGGRDGYTFGSGTRLTVV.

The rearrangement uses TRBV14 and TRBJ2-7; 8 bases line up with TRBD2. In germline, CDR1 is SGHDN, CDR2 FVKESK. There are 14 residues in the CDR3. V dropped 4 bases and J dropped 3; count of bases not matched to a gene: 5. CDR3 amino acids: CASSPAGGGYEQYF. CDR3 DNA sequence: TGTGCCAGCAGCCCGGCGGGGGGCGGCTACGAGCAGTACTTC. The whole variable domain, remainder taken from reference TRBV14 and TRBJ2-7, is EAGVTQFPSHSVIEKGQTVTLRCDPISGHDNLYWYRRVMGKEIKFLLHFVKESKQDESGMPNNRFLAERTGGTYSTLKVQPAELEDSGVYFCASSPAGGGYEQYFGPGTRLTVT.

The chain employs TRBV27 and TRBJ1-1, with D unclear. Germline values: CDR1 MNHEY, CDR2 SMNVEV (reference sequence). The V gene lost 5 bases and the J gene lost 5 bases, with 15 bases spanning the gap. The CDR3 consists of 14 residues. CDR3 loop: CASSPRNEVTEAFF. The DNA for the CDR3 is TGTGCCAGCAGTCCCCGCAACGAGGTGACTGAAGCTTTCTTT.

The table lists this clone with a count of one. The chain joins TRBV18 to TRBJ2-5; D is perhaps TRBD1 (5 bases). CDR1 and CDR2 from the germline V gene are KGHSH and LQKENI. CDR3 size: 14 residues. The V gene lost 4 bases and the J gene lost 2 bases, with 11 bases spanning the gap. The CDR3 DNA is TGTGCCAGCTCACTCAACAGGCTACAAGAGACCCAGTACTTC. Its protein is CASSLNRLQETQYF.

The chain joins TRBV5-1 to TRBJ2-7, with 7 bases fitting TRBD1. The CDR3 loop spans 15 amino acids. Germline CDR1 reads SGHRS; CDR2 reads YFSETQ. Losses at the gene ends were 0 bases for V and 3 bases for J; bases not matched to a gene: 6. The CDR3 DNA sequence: TGCGCCAGCAGCTTGGGGACAGGAGGACTCTACGAGCAGTACTTC. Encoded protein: CASSLGTGGLYEQYF.

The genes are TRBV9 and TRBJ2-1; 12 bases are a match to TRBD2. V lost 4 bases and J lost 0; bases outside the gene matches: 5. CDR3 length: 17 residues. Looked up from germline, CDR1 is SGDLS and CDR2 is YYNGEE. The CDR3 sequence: CASSTGLAGRSYNEQFF. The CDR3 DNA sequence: TGTGCCAGCAGCACCGGACTAGCGGGACGCTCCTACAATGAGCAGTTCTTC.

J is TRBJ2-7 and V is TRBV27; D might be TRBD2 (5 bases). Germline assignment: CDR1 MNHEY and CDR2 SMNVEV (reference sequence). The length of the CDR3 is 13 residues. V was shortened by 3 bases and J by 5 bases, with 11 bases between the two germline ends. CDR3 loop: CASSFGLADEQYF. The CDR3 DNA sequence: TGTGCCAGCAGTTTCGGCCTAGCTGACGAGCAGTACTTC.

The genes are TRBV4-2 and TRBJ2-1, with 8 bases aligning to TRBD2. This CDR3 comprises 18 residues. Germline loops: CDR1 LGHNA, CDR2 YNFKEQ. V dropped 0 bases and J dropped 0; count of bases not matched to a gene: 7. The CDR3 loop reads CASSQDSPGTSSYNEQFF. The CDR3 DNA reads TGTGCCAGCAGCCAAGATTCCCCCGGGACTAGCTCCTACAATGAGCAGTTCTTC.

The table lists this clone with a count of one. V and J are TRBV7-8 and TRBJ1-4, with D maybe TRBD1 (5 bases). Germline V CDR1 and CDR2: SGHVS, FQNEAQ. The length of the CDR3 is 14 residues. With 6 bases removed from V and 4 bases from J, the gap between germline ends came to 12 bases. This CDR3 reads CASRGRIHNEKLFF. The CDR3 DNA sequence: TGTGCCAGCAGGGGGCGGATTCATAATGAAAAACTGTTTTTT.

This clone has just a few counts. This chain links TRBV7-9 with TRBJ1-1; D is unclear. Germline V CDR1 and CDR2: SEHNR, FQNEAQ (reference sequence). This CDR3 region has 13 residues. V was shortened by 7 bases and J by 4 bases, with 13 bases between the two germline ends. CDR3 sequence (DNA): TGTGCCAGCACCAGTGGGGAGGGCACTGAAGCTTTCTTT. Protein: CASTSGEGTEAFF.

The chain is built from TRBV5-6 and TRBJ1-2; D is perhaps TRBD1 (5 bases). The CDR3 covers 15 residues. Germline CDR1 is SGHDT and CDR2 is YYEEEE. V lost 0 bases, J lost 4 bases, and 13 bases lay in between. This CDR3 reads CASSLAPPQGYGYTF. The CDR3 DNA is TGTGCCAGCAGCTTGGCTCCACCCCAGGGCTATGGCTACACCTTC.

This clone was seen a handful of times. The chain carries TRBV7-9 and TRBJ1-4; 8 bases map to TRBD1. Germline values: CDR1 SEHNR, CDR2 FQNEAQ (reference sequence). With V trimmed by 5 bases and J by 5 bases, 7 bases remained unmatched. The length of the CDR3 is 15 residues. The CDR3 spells CASSQGGTGNEKLFF. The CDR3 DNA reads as TGTGCCAGCAGCCAGGGTGGGACAGGAAATGAAAAACTGTTTTTT.

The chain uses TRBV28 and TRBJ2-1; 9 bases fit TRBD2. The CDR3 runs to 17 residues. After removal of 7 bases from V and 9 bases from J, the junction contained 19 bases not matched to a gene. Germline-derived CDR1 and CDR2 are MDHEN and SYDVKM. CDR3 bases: TGTGCCAGCAACACCGCTCTCGGACTAGCGTTTCGGGGTGAGCAGTTCTTC. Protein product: CASNTALGLAFRGEQFF.

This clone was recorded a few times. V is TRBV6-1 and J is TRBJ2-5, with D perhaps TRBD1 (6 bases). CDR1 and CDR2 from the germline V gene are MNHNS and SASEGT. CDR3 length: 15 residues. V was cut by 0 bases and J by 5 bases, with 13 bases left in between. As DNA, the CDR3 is TGTGCCAGCAGTGAAGCGGCAGGGGTGGGTGAGACCCAGTACTTC. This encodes CASSEAAGVGETQYF.

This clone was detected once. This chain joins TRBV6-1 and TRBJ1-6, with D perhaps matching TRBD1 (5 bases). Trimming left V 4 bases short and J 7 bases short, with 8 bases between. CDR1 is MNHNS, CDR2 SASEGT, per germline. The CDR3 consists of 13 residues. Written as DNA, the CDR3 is TGTGCCAGCAGTGGACAGTCAAATTCACCCCTCCACTTT. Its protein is CASSGQSNSPLHF.

This CDR3 is CASSLNERRPYEQYF. CDR3 nucleotides: TGTGCCAGCAGCTTAAATGAGCGGCGTCCCTACGAGCAGTACTTC. This chain uses TRBV7-2 with TRBJ2-5, with a weak D call TRBD2 (5 bases). The DNA end favors TRBJ2-7, so the J call may be wrong. The CDR3 sequence is 15 residues long. In germline, CDR1 is SGHTA, CDR2 FQGNSA.

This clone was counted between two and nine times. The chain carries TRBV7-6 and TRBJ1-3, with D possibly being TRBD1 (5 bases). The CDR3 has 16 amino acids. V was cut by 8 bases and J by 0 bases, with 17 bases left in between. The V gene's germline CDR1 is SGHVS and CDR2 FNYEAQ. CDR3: CASRLSGGSSGNTIYF. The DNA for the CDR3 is TGTGCCAGCCGCCTAAGCGGGGGTAGCTCTGGAAACACCATATATTTT.

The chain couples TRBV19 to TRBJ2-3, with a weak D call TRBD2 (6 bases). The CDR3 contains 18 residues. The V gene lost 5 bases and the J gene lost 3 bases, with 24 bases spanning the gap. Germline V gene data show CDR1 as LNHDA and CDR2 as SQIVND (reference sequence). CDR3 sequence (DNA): TGTGCCAGTAGTTTAAGGCCGGGGGAGACCCCCTCGACAGATACGCAGTATTTT. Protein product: CASSLRPGETPSTDTQYF.

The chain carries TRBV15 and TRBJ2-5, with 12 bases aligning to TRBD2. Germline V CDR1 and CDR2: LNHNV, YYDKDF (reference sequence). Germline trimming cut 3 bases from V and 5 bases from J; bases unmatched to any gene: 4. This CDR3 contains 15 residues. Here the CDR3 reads CATSSASGGAETQYF. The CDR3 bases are TGTGCCACCAGCAGTGCTAGCGGGGGGGCGGAGACCCAGTACTTC.

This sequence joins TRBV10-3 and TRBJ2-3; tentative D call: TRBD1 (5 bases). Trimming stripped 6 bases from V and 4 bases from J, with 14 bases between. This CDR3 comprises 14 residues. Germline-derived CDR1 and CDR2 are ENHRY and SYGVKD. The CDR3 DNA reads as TGTGCCATCAGGCGTGTCCAAGGGGCAGATACGCAGTATTTT. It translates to CAIRRVQGADTQYF.

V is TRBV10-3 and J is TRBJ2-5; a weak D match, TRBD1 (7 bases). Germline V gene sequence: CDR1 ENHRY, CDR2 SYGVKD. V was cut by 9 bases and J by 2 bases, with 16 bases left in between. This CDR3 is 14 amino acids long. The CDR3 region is CAIRPGDRQETQYF. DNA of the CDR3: TGTGCCATACGCCCGGGGGACAGACAAGAGACCCAGTACTTC.

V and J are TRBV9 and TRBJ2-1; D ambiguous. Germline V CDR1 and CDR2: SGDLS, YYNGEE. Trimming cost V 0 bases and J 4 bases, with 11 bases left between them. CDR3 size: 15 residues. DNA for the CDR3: TGTGCCAGCAGCGTAGCAAAAACACCGTACAATGAGCAGTTCTTC. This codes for CASSVAKTPYNEQFF.